This entry is about one T cell receptor (beta chain). This sample is drawn from a study of control samples from healthy donors and cancer patients. Assay: immunoSEQ multiplex PCR; the TCRdb copy retains only in-frame clones and omits some. The sample lists around 170,000 clones; around 90% were seen once. CDR3 size: 14 residues. Germline loops: CDR1 MNHEY, CDR2 SVGAGI. V gave up 9 bases and J gave up 0 bases, with 15 bases separating them. Specimen: blood. This TCR was recovered from a woman in her twenties or thirties in good health. V usage is TRBV6-5 and J usage is TRBJ2-7; TRBD1 is a possible D gene (5 bases). Written as DNA, the CDR3 is TGTGCCAGTCGGACACTCGAAAGCTCCTACGAGCAGTACGTC. It specifies CASRTLESSYEQYV.